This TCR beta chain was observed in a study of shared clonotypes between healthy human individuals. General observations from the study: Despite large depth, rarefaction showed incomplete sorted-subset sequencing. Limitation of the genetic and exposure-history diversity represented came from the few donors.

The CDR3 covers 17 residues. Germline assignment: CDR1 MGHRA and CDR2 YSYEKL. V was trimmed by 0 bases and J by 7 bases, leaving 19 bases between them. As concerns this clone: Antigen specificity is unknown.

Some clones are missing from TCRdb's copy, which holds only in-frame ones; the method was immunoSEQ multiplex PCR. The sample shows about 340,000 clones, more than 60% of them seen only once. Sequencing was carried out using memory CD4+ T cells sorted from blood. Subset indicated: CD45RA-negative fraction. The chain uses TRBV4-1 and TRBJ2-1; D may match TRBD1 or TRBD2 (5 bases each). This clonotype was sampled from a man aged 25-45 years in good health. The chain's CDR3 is CASSQDPPGAERNEQFF. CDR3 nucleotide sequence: TGCGCCAGCAGCCAAGACCCCCCCGGGGCAGAGAGGAATGAGCAGTTCTTC.